This T cell receptor (beta chain) came from a study of cytomegalovirus exposure and HLA in healthy donors. Whole-study results and caveats: A prior analysis recorded that most TCR beta V segments were productive about 87% or about 30% of the time.

It was with 60 Vbeta and 13 Jbeta primers that the PCR ran. Using immunoSEQ multiplex PCR, the repertoire was profiled, and TCRdb retains in-frame clones only, with some absent. This table holds some 98,000 clones, roughly 82% found once. V lost 5 bases to trimming and J lost 1 base; unmatched junction nucleotides: 8. This CDR3 is built from 16 residues. CDR1 and CDR2 (germline): LNHDA, SQIVND (reference sequence). With respect to this clone: Its target is unknown.

The source of this sequence is a human donor in good health. The sequencing sample was made of PBMCs. The V and J genes are TRBV19 and TRBJ2-1; the match to TRBD1 covers 7 bases. CDR3 DNA sequence: TGTGCCAGTAGTTGGGTCCCACAGGGGTCCTACAATGAGCAGTTCTTC. This gives the protein CASSWVPQGSYNEQFF.